Given below is one TCR beta chain in context. The CDR3 extends over 16 amino acids. Losses at the gene ends were 5 bases for V and 6 bases for J; bases not matched to a gene: 12. CDR1 is SEHNR, CDR2 FQNEAQ, per germline (reference sequence). This sample is part of a study of control samples from healthy donors and cancer patients. Some clones are missing from TCRdb's copy, which holds only in-frame ones; the method was immunoSEQ multiplex PCR. Found here are about 130,000 clones, roughly 94% of them singletons; the top ten hold 14%. This sequence originates from a man in his fifties or sixties with colorectal cancer. The chain is built from TRBV7-9 and TRBJ2-2, with 7 bases aligning to TRBD1. Sequenced sample: PBMCs. The CDR3 DNA is TGTGCCAGCAGCACAACAGGGGAATGGCTTCCCGGGGAGCTGTTTTTT. As protein: CASSTTGEWLPGELFF. Supplemented by reference TRBV7-9 and TRBJ2-2, the full variable domain reads DTGVSQNPRHKITKRGQNVTFRCDPISEHNRLYWYRQTLGQGPEFLTYFQNEAQLEKSRLLSDRFSAERPKGSFSTLEIQRTEQGDSAMYLCASSTTGEWLPGELFFGEGSRLTVL.